These 31 T cell receptor beta chains originate from one sample sequenced in a study of PD-1 blockade in classical Hodgkin lymphoma. Noted time point: cycle 4 day 1 (C4D1), after 6 weeks of nivolumab. Patients all relapsed after autologous stem cell transplantation, and there was variation in brentuximab vedotin exposure. Sequenced by immunoSEQ multiplex PCR; TCRdb stores in-frame clones only, minus some. This sample yields fewer than 45,000 clones, of which 66% are seen a single time; over 3% belongs to the top ten. Source: peripheral blood mononuclear cells (PBMCs), taken before the fourth cycle of nivolumab. Every receptor here comes from a human donor with classical Hodgkin lymphoma.

The J gene is TRBJ2-5, the V gene TRBV6-6; tentative D call: TRBD2 (6 bases). Trimming removed 4 bases at V and 7 bases at J, with 13 bases between. CDR3 length: 13 amino acids. Per the germline V gene, CDR1 is MNHNY and CDR2 is SVGAGI (reference sequence). CDR3 bases: TGTGCCAGCAGTTCCCACGAGGGAGGGACCCAGTACTTC. This sequence encodes CASSSHEGGTQYF.

The chain has TRBV18 and TRBJ2-5; TRBD1 aligns across 11 bases. Per germline, CDR1 KGHSH and CDR2 LQKENI. This CDR3 is 15 amino acids long. The V and J ends lost 1 base and 5 bases, in that order; junction bases with no gene match: 3. The CDR3 DNA reads TGTGCCAGCTCACCACGGGACAGGGGGTCCGAGACCCAGTACTTC. It codes for CASSPRDRGSETQYF.

In this sample, this clone is medium-sized (0.01 to 0.1%). V is TRBV19 and J is TRBJ1-1, with D tentatively TRBD1 (5 bases). CDR1 and CDR2 from the germline V gene are LNHDA and SQIVND (reference sequence). Trimming removed 5 bases at V and 4 bases at J, with 11 bases between. The CDR3 sequence is 13 residues long. The CDR3 is CASSRQGPTEAFF. The CDR3 DNA is TGTGCCAGTAGTCGTCAGGGTCCCACTGAAGCTTTCTTT.

The chain is built from TRBV7-2 and TRBJ1-5; D call uncertain. Germline CDR1 SGHTA, CDR2 FQGNSA. The length of the CDR3 is 17 residues. V lost 5 bases and J 1 base, leaving 18 bases between the germline ends. CDR3 sequence: CASSPTPGSRSNQPQHF. CDR3 nucleotides: TGTGCCAGCAGCCCTACTCCGGGGTCCCGAAGCAATCAGCCCCAGCATTTT.

The chain is built from TRBV11-2 and TRBJ2-3, with D perhaps being TRBD1 or TRBD2 (5 bases each). CDR3 length: 16 residues. Germline V gene sequence: CDR1 SGHAT, CDR2 FQNNGV. V was pared by 2 bases and J by 0 bases, with 12 bases between. CDR3 coding DNA: TGTGCCAGCAGCTTATGGGGGACGGGCAGCACAGATACGCAGTATTTT. This gives the protein CASSLWGTGSTDTQYF.

The chain recombines TRBV5-6 with TRBJ2-2; TRBD2 is a possible D gene (6 bases). Germline lookup yields CDR1 SGHDT and CDR2 YYEEEE. Deletions cut 2 bases from V and 3 bases from J, with 8 bases between. There are 14 residues in the CDR3. CDR3 DNA sequence: TGTGCCAGCAGCTTCCGCGGGGACACCGGGGAGCTGTTTTTT. Translating it yields CASSFRGDTGELFF. The entire variable domain, with the rest obtained from reference TRBV5-6 and TRBJ2-2, is as follows: DAGVTQSPTHLIKTRGQQVTLRCSPKSGHDTVSWYQQALGQGPQFIFQYYEEEERQRGNFPDRFSGHQFPNYSSELNVNALLLGDSALYLCASSFRGDTGELFFGEGSRLTVL.

The chain carries TRBV6-6 and TRBJ2-7; TRBD1 agrees at 9 bases. The CDR3 spans 15 residues. CDR1 and CDR2 (germline): MNHNY, SVGAGI (reference sequence). Unmatched junction bases numbered 7, after V lost 0 bases and J lost 7 bases. The CDR3: CASSYSRTGEAEQYF. CDR3 DNA sequence: TGTGCCAGCAGTTACTCGAGGACAGGGGAGGCTGAGCAGTACTTC.

The V gene is TRBV29-1, the J gene TRBJ2-7; no firm D call. Germline CDR1 reads SQVTM; CDR2 reads ANQGSEA. V lost 3 bases and J lost 2, with 5 bases in between. This CDR3 spans 11 amino acids. CDR3 bases: TGCAGCGTTGAGGCGGCCTACGAGCAGTACTTC. Its translation: CSVEAAYEQYF.

The V gene is TRBV5-1, the J gene TRBJ2-5; tentative D call: TRBD2 (6 bases). V lost 0 bases and J lost 1, with 13 bases in between. Germline V lookup: CDR1 SGHRS, CDR2 YFSETQ. The CDR3 consists of 16 residues. In DNA form, the CDR3 reads TGCGCCAGCAGCTTGGGTTCGGCGGGGAGCCAAGAGACCCAGTACTTC. Translating gives CASSLGSAGSQETQYF.

By sample share, this clone is medium-sized. This chain joins TRBV7-3 and TRBJ2-7; D is ambiguous. Germline CDR1 and CDR2: SGHTA and FQGTGA. The CDR3 extends over 13 amino acids. Deletions cut 1 base from V and 6 bases from J, with 10 bases between. The CDR3 loop is CASSLRMESEQYF. The CDR3 DNA reads as TGTGCCAGCAGCTTAAGAATGGAAAGCGAGCAGTACTTC.

This clone was seen ten or more times. The chain is built from TRBV7-2 and TRBJ1-6; D is ambiguous. CDR1 is SGHTA, CDR2 FQGNSA, per germline. CDR3 size: 15 residues. Trimming pared 0 bases from V and 6 bases from J, leaving 9 bases between. CDR3 DNA: TGTGCCAGCAGCTTAGCGATGGTCCTTAATTCACCCCTCCACTTT. The encoded protein is CASSLAMVLNSPLHF.

The chain uses TRBV6-5 and TRBJ2-2, with 7 bases aligning to TRBD2. Germline CDR1 MNHEY, CDR2 SVGAGI. This CDR3 comprises 15 residues. After removal of 6 bases from V and 0 bases from J, the junction contained 4 bases not matched to a gene. CDR3 in amino acids: CASSWEGPNTGELFF. Written as DNA, the CDR3 is TGTGCCAGCAGCTGGGAGGGGCCGAACACCGGGGAGCTGTTTTTT.

The V call is TRBV6-5, the J call TRBJ2-3; D is unresolved. The CDR3 totals 15 residues. In germline, CDR1 is MNHEY, CDR2 SVGAGI. V dropped 5 bases and J dropped 0 bases, with 12 bases sitting between them. The chain's CDR3 is CASSIRAPSTDTQYF. CDR3 nucleotide sequence: TGTGCCAGCAGTATTAGGGCCCCTAGCACAGATACGCAGTATTTT.

This chain uses TRBV2 with TRBJ2-3; maybe TRBD2 (5 bases). V was pared by 4 bases and J by 0 bases, with 5 bases between. From germline, CDR1 is SNHLY and CDR2 FYNNEI. The CDR3 extends over 13 amino acids. This CDR3 is CASSGESTDTQYF. In nucleotides, the CDR3 is TGTGCCAGCAGTGGGGAGAGCACAGATACGCAGTATTTT. Supplemented by reference TRBV2 and TRBJ2-3, the full variable domain reads EPEVTQTPSHQVTQMGQEVILRCVPISNHLYFYWYRQILGQKVEFLVSFYNNEISEKSEIFDDQFSVERPDGSNFTLKIRSTKLEDSAMYFCASSGESTDTQYFGPGTRLTVL.

A word on this clone: Additional DNA sequences in this sample encode the identical CDR3. The chain recombines TRBV19 with TRBJ1-2; possibly TRBD1 for D (5 bases). Trimming took off 4 bases at V and 4 bases at J, with 19 bases between the two ends. In germline, CDR1 is LNHDA, CDR2 SQIVND (reference sequence). CDR3 length: 16 amino acids. CDR3 sequence: CASSTSRDDYFYGYTF. The CDR3 nucleotides are TGTGCCAGTAGTACGTCGCGGGACGATTACTTCTATGGCTACACCTTC.

The gene calls are TRBV7-2 and TRBJ2-1; D is possibly TRBD2 (7 bases). Germline CDR1 and CDR2: SGHTA and FQGNSA. V lost 1 base and J 2 bases, leaving 9 bases between the germline ends. The CDR3 is 15 amino acids. The DNA for the CDR3 is TGTGCCAGCAGCTTAGAGGGGGGGCCCTACAATGAGCAGTTCTTC. As protein: CASSLEGGPYNEQFF.

The chain links TRBV6-1 to TRBJ2-1, with TRBD2 matching over 12 bases. Germline V gene lookup returns CDR1 MNHNS and CDR2 SASEGT. V dropped 8 bases and J dropped 4; count of bases not matched to a gene: 3. This CDR3 spans 14 amino acids. CDR3 residues: CASVGTSGYNEQFF. The CDR3 coding sequence is TGTGCCAGCGTTGGGACTAGCGGGTACAATGAGCAGTTCTTC.

In its sample, this clone ranks as medium-sized (0.01 to 0.1%). The chain is built from TRBV7-2 and TRBJ2-7, with no clear D. CDR1 SGHTA and CDR2 FQGNSA come from the germline V gene. V was cut by 1 base and J by 0 bases, with 10 bases left in between. The CDR3 is made up of 15 amino acids. CDR3 protein: CASSLGWGPSYEQYF. The CDR3 DNA is TGTGCCAGCAGCTTAGGTTGGGGTCCCTCCTACGAGCAGTACTTC.

This clone was found a few times. V is TRBV30 and J is TRBJ2-5; D may be TRBD1 (6 bases). Germline CDR1 and CDR2: GTSNPN and SVGIG (reference sequence). CDR3 length: 11 amino acids. The V and J ends lost 4 bases and 3 bases respectively, with 6 bases between them. CDR3 sequence: CAWNREETQYF. The CDR3 region has the DNA TGTGCCTGGAACAGGGAAGAGACCCAGTACTTC. Full variable domain (outside the CDR3, taken from reference TRBV30 and TRBJ2-5): SQTIHQWPATLVQPVGSPLSLECTVEGTSNPNLYWYRQAAGRGLQLLFYSVGIGQISSEVPQNLSASRPQDRQFILSSKKLLLSDSGFYLCAWNREETQYFGPGTRLLVL.

This clone was recorded only once. The chain has TRBV30 and TRBJ1-5; no clear D. This CDR3 is built from 13 residues. CDR1 is GTSNPN and CDR2 is SVGIG in the germline V gene (reference sequence). Trimming removed 1 base from V and 1 base from J, with 5 bases in between. This CDR3 reads CAWSGISNQPQHF. CDR3 in DNA: TGTGCCTGGAGTGGAATCAGCAATCAGCCCCAGCATTTT.

The chain recombines TRBV7-2 with TRBJ1-3, with D perhaps TRBD1 (6 bases). The CDR3 contains 15 residues. The germline CDR1 and CDR2 sequences are SGHTA and FQGNSA. The ends were cut back, 5 bases at V and 4 bases at J, with 15 bases in the middle. CDR3 residues: CASSPTGSPGNTIYF. CDR3 nucleotide sequence: TGTGCCAGCAGCCCTACAGGGTCCCCCGGAAACACCATATATTTT.

This chain connects TRBV6-5 to TRBJ2-7; D unclear. Germline lookup yields CDR1 MNHEY and CDR2 SVGAGI. V dropped 4 bases and J dropped 4 bases, with 11 bases sitting between them. This CDR3 comprises 13 residues. DNA for the CDR3: TGTGCCAGCAGTTTCGCAAGGTGGTACGAGCAGTACTTC. Translation gives CASSFARWYEQYF.

V gene TRBV28 combines with J gene TRBJ2-2; no clear D. CDR1 is MDHEN and CDR2 is SYDVKM in the germline V gene. The CDR3 totals 14 residues. With 3 bases removed from V and 6 bases from J, the gap between germline ends came to 11 bases. The DNA for the CDR3 is TGTGCCAGCAGTTTGTACCAGCAACCCGGGGAGCTGTTTTTT. Its translation is CASSLYQQPGELFF.

This clone was counted once. CDR3 DNA: TGTGCCAGCAGCGTAACTAGCGGTCTTACCTACGAGCAGTACTTC. It yields the protein CASSVTSGLTYEQYF. V gene TRBV27 combines with J gene TRBJ2-7; 8 bases align to TRBD2. CDR3 length: 15 amino acids. Germline V gene sequence: CDR1 MNHEY, CDR2 SMNVEV (reference sequence). With V trimmed by 6 bases and J by 2 bases, 9 bases remained unmatched.

The V gene is TRBV7-9, the J gene TRBJ2-4; D might be TRBD1 (6 bases). This CDR3 contains 15 residues. Between the trimmed V and J ends, which lost 3 bases and 0 bases, there was a span of 9 bases. The germline gives CDR1 SEHNR, CDR2 FQNEAQ (reference sequence). As DNA, the CDR3 is TGTGCCAGCAGCTTGCAGGGGTTAGCCAAAAACATTCAGTACTTC. The encoded protein is CASSLQGLAKNIQYF.

This rearrangement joins TRBV11-3 to TRBJ2-7; D is possibly TRBD1 (6 bases). CDR1 is SGHNT and CDR2 is YENEEA in the germline V gene. With 0 bases removed from V and 4 bases from J, the gap between germline ends came to 13 bases. The CDR3 is 15 residues long. CDR3 protein: CASSLETGPTYEQYF. As DNA, the CDR3 is TGTGCCAGCAGCTTAGAAACAGGGCCCACGTACGAGCAGTACTTC.

The chain employs TRBV19 and TRBJ1-5; a possible D gene is TRBD1 (6 bases). V lost 4 bases, J lost 2 bases, and 15 bases lay in between. This CDR3 comprises 16 residues. Germline V gives CDR1 LNHDA, CDR2 SQIVND (reference sequence). The CDR3 sequence: CASSTPSRQGNQPQHF. Here the CDR3 DNA reads TGTGCCAGTAGTACCCCTTCCCGACAGGGCAATCAGCCCCAGCATTTT.

V is TRBV30 and J is TRBJ2-5; D is uncertain. Gene TRBJ2-7 matches the end of the DNA better, so the J call may be wrong. This CDR3 has 11 amino acids. CDR1 and CDR2 (germline): GTSNPN, SVGIG (reference sequence). The CDR3 DNA reads as TGTGCCTGGAGCCTCTCCTACGAGCAGTACTTC. Encoded protein: CAWSLSYEQYF.

This clone has a count of ten or more. V and J are TRBV6-5 and TRBJ2-5; D might be TRBD1 (6 bases). Germline CDR1 and CDR2: MNHEY and SVGAGI. The CDR3 is 14 residues long. With 6 bases removed from V and 0 bases from J, the gap between germline ends came to 11 bases. CDR3 region: CASRVYRDQETQYF. The CDR3 coding sequence is TGTGCCAGCAGGGTATACAGGGACCAAGAGACCCAGTACTTC.

The J gene is TRBJ1-5, the V gene TRBV19; no definite D call. Germline assignment: CDR1 LNHDA and CDR2 SQIVND (reference sequence). The CDR3 runs to 15 residues. Trimming shortened V by 3 bases and J by 2 bases, and 11 bases separated the two germline ends. This chain's CDR3 is CASSIGGSRNQPQHF. For the CDR3, the DNA is TGTGCCAGTAGTATCGGAGGATCTCGCAATCAGCCCCAGCATTTT.

This clone appeared a few times. The chain combines TRBV28 with TRBJ1-6, with 7 positions matching TRBD1. Germline CDR1 and CDR2: MDHEN and SYDVKM. The CDR3 is made up of 15 amino acids. V lost 2 bases, J lost 9 bases, and 7 bases stayed unmatched. The CDR3 spells CASSLGGTVASPLHF. The CDR3 DNA sequence: TGTGCCAGCAGTTTAGGAGGGACAGTTGCTTCACCCCTCCACTTT.